Below, 10 T cell receptor beta chains from the same sample are listed, as sequenced in a study of blood T cell repertoires in COVID-19. The table came from immunoSEQ multiplex PCR; TCRdb's copy has only in-frame clones and leaves some out. The sample contains 280,000 or so clones, 90% of which appear only once. The sequencing input was PBMCs or T cells enriched from blood (not recorded which). The receptors were sampled from a young woman with acute COVID-19.

This clone was detected only once. The chain recombines TRBV6-5 with TRBJ2-1, with D tentatively TRBD2 (5 bases). The CDR3 is 12 residues long. The V and J ends lost 0 bases and 9 bases respectively, with 6 bases between them. Germline CDR1 reads MNHEY; CDR2 reads SVGAGI. CDR3 protein: CASSYSEGEQFF. The CDR3 DNA reads as TGTGCCAGCAGTTACTCCGAGGGTGAGCAGTTCTTC.

In its sample, this clone was seen a few times. The J gene is TRBJ2-5, the V gene TRBV5-1, with 10 bases fitting TRBD2. The CDR3 runs 17 residues. CDR1 and CDR2 from the germline V gene are SGHRS and YFSETQ. The V and J ends lost 1 base and 3 bases, in that order; junction bases with no gene match: 9. This CDR3 reads CASSLWTSGVGEETQYF. DNA for the CDR3: TGCGCCAGCAGCTTGTGGACTAGCGGAGTGGGTGAAGAGACCCAGTACTTC.

In its sample, this clone was seen once. This chain joins TRBV11-2 and TRBJ2-3, with TRBD2 identical over 8 bases. Germline CDR1 reads SGHAT; CDR2 reads FQNNGV. The V gene end was trimmed by 5 bases and the J gene end by 3 bases; junction bases not matched to a gene: 10. The CDR3 covers 16 residues. Here the CDR3 DNA reads TGTGCCAGCAGCACCCGACTAGCGACTCTGACAGATACGCAGTATTTT. Amino acid sequence: CASSTRLATLTDTQYF.

The chain links TRBV5-6 to TRBJ1-6; D is unresolved. CDR3 length equals 14 residues. V was cut by 4 bases and J by 9 bases, with 14 bases left in between. Germline V lookup: CDR1 SGHDT, CDR2 YYEEEE. CDR3 residues: CASSPRLSRSPLHF. The CDR3 DNA follows: TGTGCCAGCAGCCCAAGACTGTCCCGTTCACCCCTCCACTTT.

The genes are TRBV29-1 and TRBJ1-1; D possibly corresponds to TRBD1 (5 bases). Germline-derived CDR1 and CDR2 are SQVTM and ANQGSEA. V shed 7 bases and J shed 7 bases, with 13 bases lying between them. The CDR3 is 11 amino acids. The CDR3 here is CSATTGGEAFF. The CDR3 DNA sequence: TGCAGCGCCACTACAGGCGGTGAAGCTTTCTTT.

The V and J genes are TRBV30 and TRBJ2-1; weak D call: TRBD2 (5 bases). This CDR3 comprises 12 residues. Per the germline V gene, CDR1 is GTSNPN and CDR2 is SVGIG (reference sequence). The V and J ends lost 3 bases and 10 bases respectively, with 13 bases between them. The DNA for the CDR3 is TGTGCCTGGAGCTGGATCGGGGTCGAGCAGTTCTTC. Encoded protein: CAWSWIGVEQFF. The full variable domain, completed using reference TRBV30 and TRBJ2-1, is SQTIHQWPATLVQPVGSPLSLECTVEGTSNPNLYWYRQAAGRGLQLLFYSVGIGQISSEVPQNLSASRPQDRQFILSSKKLLLSDSGFYLCAWSWIGVEQFFGPGTRLTVL.

This clone appeared a few times. The V call is TRBV7-8, the J call TRBJ2-7, with TRBD1 as a possible D gene (6 bases). This CDR3 is built from 14 residues. The germline gives CDR1 SGHVS, CDR2 FQNEAQ. Trimming took 4 bases from V and 3 from J, leaving 13 bases between them. The CDR3 coding sequence is TGTGCCAGCAGCTACAGGGACGGGGACTACGAGCAGTACTTC. Protein product: CASSYRDGDYEQYF.

The chain has TRBV6-5 and TRBJ2-1, with 11 bases aligning to TRBD2. V was clipped by 10 bases and J by 8 bases; unmatched bases: 10. The germline gives CDR1 MNHEY, CDR2 SVGAGI. The CDR3 has 14 amino acids. CDR3 amino acids: CATMLAGGRDEQFF. For the CDR3, the DNA is TGTGCCACCATGCTAGCGGGAGGCCGGGATGAGCAGTTCTTC.

The chain joins TRBV5-1 to TRBJ2-5, with a possible D match to TRBD1 (6 bases). Germline lookup yields CDR1 SGHRS and CDR2 YFSETQ. Trimming took 4 bases from V and 5 from J, leaving 21 bases between them. This CDR3 has 16 amino acids. The CDR3 loop is CASSEKTGSSWETQYF. In DNA form, the CDR3 reads TGCGCCAGCAGCGAAAAAACAGGGTCGAGTTGGGAGACCCAGTACTTC.

This clone came up a few times. This chain connects TRBV25-1 to TRBJ2-2; D gene unclear. Trimming cost V 6 bases and J 3 bases, with 8 bases left between them. The CDR3 extends over 13 amino acids. Germline V gene lookup returns CDR1 MGHDK and CDR2 SYGVNS. The CDR3 region is CASREHYTGELFF. As DNA, the CDR3 is TGTGCCAGCAGGGAGCACTACACCGGGGAGCTGTTTTTT.